Below are 17 T cell receptor beta chains sequenced from a single sample in a study of shared clonotypes between healthy human individuals (dated by TCRdb to the early 2020s). The library was built by means of the immunoSEQ multiplex PCR assay. In its TCRdb copy, this immuneACCESS table keeps in-frame sequences only and misses some clones. Where compared with another copy, unresolved V genes explain less than half of these, and the others have no known cause. Recorded for this sample are 950,000 to 1,100,000 clones; approximately 72% of them occurred a single time. The ten largest clones capture around 1.5% of the sample. Material for sequencing was memory CD4+ T cells sorted from blood. Interpreted using the paper, the cell subset or site label stands for: CD45RA-negative fraction. Receptors were obtained from a young man in good health.

V and J are TRBV15 and TRBJ1-2, with D possibly TRBD1 on 5 matching bases. Trimming cost V 0 bases and J 1 base, with 9 bases left between them. The CDR3 is 15 residues long. Per the germline V gene, CDR1 is LNHNV and CDR2 is YYDKDF (reference sequence). The CDR3 nucleotides are TGTGCCACCAGCAGAGATTTGGGGGGTAACTATGGCTACACCTTC. Translating gives CATSRDLGGNYGYTF.

This chain links TRBV2 with TRBJ2-3; D might be TRBD1 (5 bases). Trimming pared 6 bases from V and 5 bases from J, leaving 12 bases between. Germline lookup yields CDR1 SNHLY and CDR2 FYNNEI. This CDR3 comprises 13 residues. CDR3 protein: CASSDRGVDTQYF. CDR3 coding DNA: TGTGCCAGCAGCGACAGAGGCGTAGATACGCAGTATTTT.

This clone has a handful of counts. The chain joins TRBV29-1 to TRBJ2-7; D remains ambiguous. V was trimmed by 4 bases and J by 2 bases, leaving 9 bases between them. The CDR3 is 12 amino acids. CDR1 and CDR2 from the germline V gene are SQVTM and ANQGSEA. CDR3 DNA sequence: TGCAGCGTTGCGGACGGTACCTACGAGCAGTACTTC. Encoded protein: CSVADGTYEQYF.

The genes are TRBV19 and TRBJ1-3, with no clear D. The V end lost 11 bases, the J end lost 3 bases, and 11 bases lay between the germline ends. The germline V gene has CDR1 LNHDA and CDR2 SQIVND (reference sequence). The CDR3 sequence is 12 residues long. DNA for the CDR3: TGTGCCGTCGTCGGGGATGGAAACACCATATATTTT. Amino acid sequence: CAVVGDGNTIYF.

This chain joins TRBV28 and TRBJ2-7, with TRBD2 matching over 11 bases. The CDR3 contains 16 residues. V trimming: 2 bases; J trimming: 4 bases; junction bases outside the gene matches: 7. Germline-derived CDR1 and CDR2 are MDHEN and SYDVKM. The CDR3 spells CASSLGGLAGGYEQYF. CDR3 nucleotides: TGTGCCAGCAGTTTAGGTGGACTAGCGGGCGGGTACGAGCAGTACTTC.

This clone was recorded a few times. The V gene is TRBV27, the J gene TRBJ1-1; 8 bases are a match to TRBD1. The J segment lost 12 bases and the V segment lost 3 bases, leaving 6 bases of the junction unmatched. The CDR3 loop spans 12 amino acids. Per the germline V gene, CDR1 is MNHEY and CDR2 is SMNVEV (reference sequence). The CDR3 nucleotides are TGTGCCAGCAGTTTTCGTGGACAGGGATCTTTCTTT. Amino acids: CASSFRGQGSFF.

This chain uses TRBV2 with TRBJ2-2, with 7 bases lining up with TRBD2. The germline gives CDR1 SNHLY, CDR2 FYNNEI. The CDR3 totals 13 residues. Germline trimming cut 11 bases from V and 4 bases from J; bases unmatched to any gene: 7. CDR3 sequence: CACAASGTGELFF. The DNA of the CDR3 is TGTGCCTGCGCGGCTAGCGGCACCGGGGAGCTGTTTTTT.

This clone was counted only a few times. The chain combines TRBV6-5 with TRBJ1-6; no reliable D call. Germline V gene sequence: CDR1 MNHEY, CDR2 SVGAGI. The CDR3 sequence is 15 residues long. V shed 4 bases and J shed 7 bases, with 14 bases lying between them. The CDR3 DNA reads TGTGCCAGCAGTTTAAGTCCAGGTCGGAATTCACCCCTCCACTTT. Protein: CASSLSPGRNSPLHF.

This rearrangement joins TRBV19 to TRBJ1-2; TRBD1 might be the D (5 bases). CDR3 length: 12 amino acids. CDR1 and CDR2 (germline): LNHDA, SQIVND (reference sequence). Trimming stripped 3 bases from V and 4 bases from J, with 6 bases between. The CDR3: CASSITGYGYTF. In DNA form, the CDR3 reads TGTGCCAGTAGTATCACAGGCTATGGCTACACCTTC.

This clone has more than one count but fewer than ten. The chain links TRBV18 to TRBJ2-5; 15 positions match TRBD2. After removal of 5 bases from V and 5 bases from J, the junction contained 12 bases not matched to a gene. The CDR3 is made up of 18 amino acids. Germline V gene sequence: CDR1 KGHSH, CDR2 LQKENI. The CDR3 spells CASSAGLAGGPGMETQYF. The CDR3 DNA is TGTGCCAGCTCAGCGGGACTAGCGGGAGGACCCGGTATGGAGACCCAGTACTTC. Full variable domain (remainder filled in from reference TRBV18 and TRBJ2-5): NAGVMQNPRHLVRRRGQEARLRCSPMKGHSHVYWYRQLPEEGLKFMVYLQKENIIDESGMPKERFSAEFPKEGPSILRIQQVVRGDSAAYFCASSAGLAGGPGMETQYFGPGTRLLVL.

The chain combines TRBV6-6 with TRBJ1-2; TRBD1 is a possible D gene (6 bases). Germline CDR1 and CDR2: MNHNY and SVGAGI (reference sequence). This CDR3 has 14 residues. V lost 10 bases to trimming and J lost 6 bases, with 21 bases between them. CDR3 amino acids: CATQWGGAGDGYTF. The CDR3 DNA reads TGTGCCACCCAGTGGGGGGGGGCTGGAGATGGCTACACCTTC.

The chain couples TRBV7-2 to TRBJ2-1; D unclear. Germline-derived CDR1 and CDR2 are SGHTA and FQGNSA. V lost 2 bases and J 4 bases, leaving 15 bases between the germline ends. CDR3 size: 16 residues. The CDR3 DNA is TGTGCCAGCAGCTTAACATCGGCAGTCTTGTACAATGAGCAGTTCTTC. Its protein is CASSLTSAVLYNEQFF.

The chain has TRBV2 and TRBJ2-5, with D possibly called TRBD1 or TRBD2 (5 bases each). Trimming stripped 5 bases from V and 2 bases from J, with 9 bases between. From germline, CDR1 is SNHLY and CDR2 FYNNEI. This CDR3 is built from 13 residues. CDR3 bases: TGTGCCAGCAGTTGGGACGTACAAGAGACCCAGTACTTC. This translates into CASSWDVQETQYF.

The rearrangement uses TRBV4-1 and TRBJ1-3, with no clear D. CDR1 is MGHRA, CDR2 YSYEKL, per germline. Trimming shortened V by 4 bases and J by 2 bases, and 21 bases separated the two germline ends. This CDR3 contains 18 residues. The CDR3 region is CASSPRPEGSRAGNTIYF. CDR3 nucleotides: TGCGCCAGCAGCCCTCGCCCGGAAGGGAGTCGAGCTGGAAACACCATATATTTT.

Points on this clone: The same CDR3 also results from other DNA sequences found in this sample. The V gene is TRBV5-1, the J gene TRBJ2-7; 7 bases line up with TRBD2. V gave up 0 bases and J gave up 3 bases; unmatched junction bases: 3. This CDR3 has 14 amino acids. Germline CDR1 and CDR2: SGHRS and YFSETQ. In DNA, the CDR3 is TGCGCCAGCAGCTTGGTGGGGGGGAGCTACGAGCAGTACTTC. Protein: CASSLVGGSYEQYF.

V usage is TRBV5-1 and J usage is TRBJ2-1, with 9 bases identical to TRBD2. This CDR3 spans 13 amino acids. Germline-derived CDR1 and CDR2 are SGHRS and YFSETQ. Unmatched junction bases numbered 1, after V lost 3 bases and J lost 6 bases. CDR3 region: CASSWGLANEQFF. Here the CDR3 DNA reads TGCGCCAGCAGCTGGGGACTAGCCAATGAGCAGTTCTTC. Together with reference TRBV5-1 and TRBJ2-1, the CDR3 gives the full variable domain: KAGVTQTPRYLIKTRGQQVTLSCSPISGHRSVSWYQQTPGQGLQFLFEYFSETQRNKGNFPGRFSGRQFSNSRSEMNVSTLELGDSALYLCASSWGLANEQFFGPGTRLTVL.

The CDR3 region is CAWSIGTYEQYF. The CDR3 DNA sequence: TGTGCCTGGAGTATTGGGACCTACGAGCAGTACTTC. The chain couples TRBV30 to TRBJ2-7; D not certain. V lost 2 bases to trimming and J lost 2 bases, with 7 bases between them. The CDR3 covers 12 residues. Looked up from germline, CDR1 is GTSNPN and CDR2 is SVGIG (reference sequence).